This is a list of T cell receptor beta chains from one sample in a study of blood T cell repertoires in COVID-19. Sequencing was performed with immunoSEQ multiplex PCR; in TCRdb, only in-frame clones are kept and a portion is missing. Of a few hundred thousand clones listed, roughly 87% are singletons. Sequenced sample: peripheral blood. Receptor source: a woman aged 30 to 39 with acute or convalescent COVID-19. The CDR3 runs from the conserved cysteine through the conserved F or W. The order of the fields is V gene, CDR3 length, J gene, CDR3 protein.

TRBV15,12,TRBJ2-7,CATSRDYRGEYF
TRBV7-8,17,TRBJ2-2,CASSLRVLADFTGELFF
TRBV5-4,13,TRBJ2-3,CASSLAFADTQYF
TRBV4-3,16,TRBJ2-7,CASSQSGTSYSYEQYF
TRBV7-2,17,TRBJ2-1,CASSLARLAGAYNEQFF
TRBV24-1,18,TRBJ2-1,CATSDTRTSGRDIDEQFF
TRBV5-1,15,TRBJ1-6,CASSSRTGAHSTLHF
TRBV4-1,15,TRBJ1-2,CASSTRDSLNYGYTF
TRBV6-1,16,TRBJ2-7,CASSGGGWGRSYEQYF
TRBV6-5,15,TRBJ2-4,CASSWGGGAKNIQYF
TRBV10-3,18,TRBJ2-7,CAISESNLVGGPDYEQYF
TRBV6-6,16,TRBJ2-1,CASSTSGTVSYNEQFF
TRBV15,13,TRBJ2-5,CATSRGLQETQYF
TRBV10-2,14,TRBJ2-2,CASSLAGDTGELFF
TRBV19,14,TRBJ1-5,CATRTVNSNQPQHF
TRBV19,12,TRBJ1-2,CASTDTRYGYTF
TRBV13,14,TRBJ2-1,CASSPGGLDNEQFF
TRBV6-1,15,TRBJ2-1,CASSEEVGTVNEQFF
TRBV10-1,15,TRBJ1-4,CATEQGEGTNEKLFF
TRBV6-2/TRBV6-3,13,TRBJ1-1,CASSYYRGSEAFF
TRBV7-2,15,TRBJ2-3,CASSLAGGPGDTQYF
TRBV7-8,16,TRBJ2-1,CASSLGLAGGYNEQFF
TRBV9,15,TRBJ2-1,CASSAKGPGGNEQFF
TRBV19,15,TRBJ1-5,CASSLTGVRNQPQHF
TRBV2,18,TRBJ2-3,CASREYSGHLLSTDTQYF
TRBV4-1,15,TRBJ1-3,CASSLDRGDGNTIYF
TRBV30,14,TRBJ2-7,CAWSDVRWTYEQYF